This T cell receptor beta chain was recovered during a study of blood T cell repertoires in COVID-19. Study-level information: There were acute and convalescent COVID-19 samples, and they came from the United States, Italy and Spain. Nucleic acid was either cDNA or gDNA, and it came from T cells, B-cell-depleted T cells, or PBMCs.

Authors' analysis steps: Counts of nucleated cells, estimated from reference gene primer amplification, were obtained. Profiled with immunoSEQ multiplex PCR; TCRdb holds only in-frame clones, not every one. V and J calls and clone size follow that table, whereas D and trimming were derived from the DNA. The data contain approximately 250,000 clones, about 83% of them singletons. The V gene's germline CDR1 is SEHNR and CDR2 FQNEAQ (reference sequence). J gave up 4 bases and V 3 bases, and 2 bases lay outside the gene matches. This CDR3 has 14 amino acids. Seattle researchers signed up patients amid active infection and tracked them longitudinally.

The chain links TRBV7-9 to TRBJ2-3; TRBD2 matches 9 bases. What was sequenced was peripheral blood. The TCR originated in an elderly woman with COVID-19, enrolled during active disease. CDR3 residues: CASSLSGGSDTQYF. The CDR3 DNA is TGTGCCAGCAGCTTGAGCGGGGGGTCAGATACGCAGTATTTT.